This TCR beta chain came from a study of OX40 agonist ivuxolimab in advanced cancers. Whole-study context: Enrolled patients in dose escalation had cancers that were hepatocellular carcinoma, melanoma, renal cell or head and neck cancer. Findings and caveats of the study: Among the lowest peripheral clonal expansion occurred in 0.1-3.0 mg/kg partial responders. A proportion of nonresponders additionally exhibited low normalized T-cell clonal expansion.

This CDR3 contains 16 residues. V was clipped by 3 bases and J by 2 bases; unmatched bases: 8. CDR1 and CDR2 from the germline V gene are SGDLS and YYNGEE. The protocol was immunoSEQ multiplex PCR, while the TCRdb copy is restricted to in-frame clones and leaves out a portion. The table shows 90,000 to 100,000 clones, with 90% to 96% occurring only once. Regarding this clone: The antigen is not known.

The sample in question was CD4+ or CD8+ T cells sorted from blood, obtained in a trial of the OX40 agonist ivuxolimab. V is TRBV9 and J is TRBJ2-5; 9 nucleotides agree with TRBD2. The clonotype was recovered from an adult with an advanced solid tumor such as melanoma, head and neck, liver or kidney cancer. As DNA, the CDR3 is TGTGCCAGCAGCGCTGAAGGACTAGCGTGGCAAGAGACCCAGTACTTC. Translated, it gives CASSAEGLAWQETQYF.